This T cell receptor (beta chain) is from a study of T cells in localized non-small cell lung cancer. Study-wide findings and caveats: Longer survival (overall) was linked to higher T cell density in blood. Researchers found a median around 57 of the top 100 tumor clones in adjacent lung. Uninvolved nearby lung showed the greatest T cell clonality, exceeding that found in tumor. Tumor samples were not multi-region, leaving intratumor heterogeneity unexcluded.

As for this clone: Its antigen is as yet unknown.

Data came from immunoSEQ multiplex PCR; TCRdb stores just in-frame clones and leaves some out. The table shows fewer than 75,000 clones, with approximately 84% occurring only once. There are 15 residues in the CDR3. V shed 5 bases and J 4 bases; nucleotides not matched to a gene: 3. CDR1 and CDR2 from the germline V gene are SGHTA and FQGTGA. The clonotype originates from a female donor over 55 with stage I lung adenocarcinoma. Sample: peripheral blood, taken before any cancer treatment. The chain is built from TRBV7-3 and TRBJ2-1; 12 nucleotides line up with TRBD2. CDR3 amino acids: CASSVTSGGYNEQFF. DNA of the CDR3: TGTGCCAGCAGCGTTACTAGCGGGGGGTACAATGAGCAGTTCTTC. Complete variable domain (other parts from reference TRBV7-3 and TRBJ2-1): GAGVSQTPSNKVTEKGKYVELRCDPISGHTALYWYRQSLGQGPEFLIYFQGTGAADDSGLPNDRFFAVRPEGSVSTLKIQRTERGDSAVYLCASSVTSGGYNEQFFGPGTRLTVL.